This entry lists 27 T cell receptor beta chains sequenced from one sample in a study of response to subunit inactivated influenza vaccine. TCRdb passed the RT-PCR reads through MiXCR, listing each CDR3 protein once. The profile shows around 600,000 distinct CDR3 sequences, about 11% of them singletons. These data also featured in a second study, about T cells expressing NK-cell markers. That paper adds: 5'RACE template switching with UMIs generated TCR beta cDNA.

Here the sequenced sample was PBMCs from blood, taken on the day of vaccination. These TCRs come from a man over 45 who received an inactivated influenza vaccine.

The rearrangement joins TRBV27 to TRBJ2-2, with TRBD2 matching over 11 bases. The germline V gene has CDR1 MNHEY and CDR2 SMNVEV (reference sequence). The V and J ends lost 8 bases and 5 bases, in that order; junction bases with no gene match: 10. CDR3 length: 16 residues. Here the CDR3 DNA reads TGTGCCAGCGGAACCCATAGCGGGAGGGTAACCGGGGAGCTGTTTTTT. Protein: CASGTHSGRVTGELFF.

The V gene is TRBV6-5, the J gene TRBJ2-5, with TRBD2 matching over 10 bases. This CDR3 comprises 17 residues. V lost 0 bases and J lost 3; bases outside the gene matches: 7. From germline, CDR1 is MNHEY and CDR2 SVGAGI. CDR3 nucleotides: TGTGCCAGCAGTTACTCGATAAGTCTAGCGGGAGAAGAGACCCAGTACTTC. Protein: CASSYSISLAGEETQYF.

This clonotype was seen many times. The V call is TRBV29-1, the J call TRBJ1-1; D is perhaps TRBD1 (5 bases). V gave up 4 bases and J gave up 5 bases, with 11 bases separating them. Germline CDR1 reads SQVTM; CDR2 reads ANQGSEA. This CDR3 is built from 12 residues. CDR3 loop: CSVVGGATEAFF. The CDR3 region has the DNA TGCAGCGTTGTAGGTGGGGCGACTGAAGCTTTCTTT. Full variable domain (missing parts from reference TRBV29-1 and TRBJ1-1): SAVISQKPSRDICQRGTSLTIQCQVDSQVTMMFWYRQQPGQSLTLIATANQGSEATYESGFVIDKFPISRPNLTFSTLTVSNMSPEDSSIYLCSVVGGATEAFFGQGTRLTVV.

CDR3 DNA sequence: TGTGCCAGCAGCCCTTTCGACAGCTCTGGGGCCAACGTCCTGACTTTC. Protein sequence: CASSPFDSSGANVLTF. This sequence joins TRBV7-9 and TRBJ2-6; TRBD1 might be the D (5 bases). CDR1 and CDR2 from the germline V gene are SEHNR and FQNEAQ (reference sequence). Trimming cost V 5 bases and J 0 bases, with 11 bases left between them. The CDR3 runs to 16 residues. Based on the CDR3 plus reference TRBV7-9 and TRBJ2-6, the full variable domain is DTGVSQNPRHKITKRGQNVTFRCDPISEHNRLYWYRQTLGQGPEFLTYFQNEAQLEKSRLLSDRFSAERPKGSFSTLEIQRTEQGDSAMYLCASSPFDSSGANVLTFGAGSRLTVL.

On this clonotype: One end of the junction is discordant with germline, which a read error may explain. The chain combines TRBV7-8 with TRBJ2-7, with TRBD2 matching 7 bases. This CDR3 contains 17 residues. The germline gives CDR1 SGHVS, CDR2 FQNEAQ. The CDR3 bases are TGTGCCAGCAGCGTAGCTTTGACTAGCCGAGGGACCTCCGAGCAGTACTTC. This translates into CASSVALTSRGTSEQYF.

This clonotype has only a few counts. V gene TRBV18 combines with J gene TRBJ2-5; D gene uncertain. Germline CDR1 KGHSH, CDR2 LQKENI. V was shortened by 1 base and J by 5 bases, with 11 bases between the two germline ends. The CDR3 has 14 amino acids. In DNA, the CDR3 is TGTGCCAGCTCACCACTTCCAAGCATCGAGACCCAGTACTTC. This encodes CASSPLPSIETQYF.

This clonotype was detected ten times or more. The chain recombines TRBV12-3 or TRBV12-4 with TRBJ2-7; 8 nucleotides align to TRBD2. CDR3 length equals 16 residues. V lost 6 bases and J lost 0; bases outside the gene matches: 10. In DNA form, the CDR3 reads TGTGCCAGCAGCCCAAGGGGAACTAGCGGCTCCTACGAGCAGTACTTC. Protein product: CASSPRGTSGSYEQYF.

The V call is TRBV28, the J call TRBJ2-7; a possible D gene is TRBD2 (5 bases). V lost 6 bases to trimming and J lost 2 bases, with 11 bases between them. The CDR3 has 13 amino acids. Germline CDR1 is MDHEN and CDR2 is SYDVKM. CDR3 in amino acids: CASRSLGPYEQYF. The CDR3 DNA reads as TGTGCCAGCAGGTCACTAGGTCCCTACGAGCAGTACTTC.

V usage is TRBV6-2 or TRBV6-3 and J usage is TRBJ2-3; D remains unclear. The germline V gene encodes CDR1 MNHEY and CDR2 SVGEGT. With 6 bases removed from V and 1 base from J, the gap between germline ends came to 23 bases. The CDR3 covers 18 residues. Here the CDR3 reads CASSLLPLTPDRTDTQYF. DNA for the CDR3: TGTGCCAGCAGCCTATTACCCCTAACTCCAGATCGCACAGATACGCAGTATTTT.

The V and J genes are TRBV6-2 or TRBV6-3 and TRBJ1-1; 7 bases map to TRBD1. CDR1 is MNHEY and CDR2 is SVGEGT in the germline V gene. The CDR3 length is 14 residues. V lost 6 bases and J lost 5; bases outside the gene matches: 9. CDR3 loop: CASRRGGARTEAFF. In nucleotides, the CDR3 is TGTGCCAGCAGGAGAGGGGGCGCGAGGACTGAAGCTTTCTTT.

This clonotype was counted a few times. The chain links TRBV4-3 to TRBJ2-2; D unclear. This CDR3 spans 12 amino acids. V lost 4 bases to trimming and J lost 7 bases, with 7 bases between them. The germline V gene has CDR1 LGHNA and CDR2 YSLEER. CDR3: CASSLSRGELFF. As DNA, the CDR3 is TGCGCCAGCAGCCTGTCGCGCGGGGAGCTGTTTTTT.

This sequence joins TRBV6-2 or TRBV6-3 and TRBJ2-7; D perhaps matches TRBD1 (6 bases). Germline V gene lookup returns CDR1 MNHEY and CDR2 SVGEGT. The CDR3 sequence is 17 residues long. Trimming stripped 0 bases from V and 2 bases from J, with 17 bases between. The CDR3 reads CASSYSINRAPTYEQYF. CDR3 bases: TGTGCCAGCAGTTACTCGATCAACAGGGCCCCAACCTACGAGCAGTACTTC.

The chain couples TRBV28 to TRBJ2-4; possibly TRBD1 for D (6 bases). The germline V and J ends were trimmed by 6 bases and 8 bases, with 14 bases remaining between them. Germline assignment: CDR1 MDHEN and CDR2 SYDVKM. CDR3 size: 13 residues. CDR3 residues: CASRLQGRDIQYF. CDR3 sequence (DNA): TGTGCCAGCAGGCTACAGGGCCGGGACATTCAGTACTTC. Filled out from reference TRBV28 and TRBJ2-4, the complete variable domain reads DVKVTQSSRYLVKRTGEKVFLECVQDMDHENMFWYRQDPGLGLRLIYFSYDVKMKEKGDIPEGYSVSREKKERFSLILESASTNQTSMYLCASRLQGRDIQYFGAGTRLSVL.

The rearrangement links TRBV20-1 to TRBJ2-3, with 7 bases aligning to TRBD2. This CDR3 is 18 amino acids long. V trimming: 4 bases; J trimming: 0 bases; junction bases outside the gene matches: 16. Germline V gives CDR1 DFQATT, CDR2 SNEGSKA (reference sequence). The CDR3 protein is CSATSGGGSLHSTDTQYF. CDR3 nucleotides: TGCAGTGCTACCTCTGGGGGGGGGAGCCTACATAGCACAGATACGCAGTATTTT.

This clonotype turned up a few times. J is TRBJ2-1 and V is TRBV12-3 or TRBV12-4, with 11 positions matching TRBD1. Trimming at V came to 4 bases and at J to 9 bases, leaving 5 bases not matched to a gene. The CDR3 loop spans 14 amino acids. The CDR3 is CASSYGTGGVEQFF. The CDR3 region has the DNA TGTGCCAGCAGTTACGGGACAGGGGGGGTTGAGCAGTTCTTC.

The J gene is TRBJ2-5, the V gene TRBV4-1; 9 bases are shared with TRBD1. The CDR3 consists of 16 residues. The V gene's germline CDR1 is MGHRA and CDR2 YSYEKL. Germline trimming cut 4 bases from V and 5 bases from J; bases unmatched to any gene: 11. In nucleotides, the CDR3 is TGCGCCAGCAGCCGGACGAACCGGGACAGGGACGAGACCCAGTACTTC. Protein sequence: CASSRTNRDRDETQYF.

The table lists this clonotype with a few counts. The V gene is TRBV30, the J gene TRBJ2-7; D perhaps matches TRBD2 (7 bases). Looked up from germline, CDR1 is GTSNPN and CDR2 is SVGIG (reference sequence). The ends were cut back, 2 bases at V and 2 bases at J, with 10 bases in the middle. The CDR3 has 13 residues. The CDR3 DNA is TGTGCCTGGAGTTACGGGGGGCCCTACGAGCAGTACTTC. Translated: CAWSYGGPYEQYF.

V gene TRBV5-6 combines with J gene TRBJ2-7, with 10 bases that match TRBD1. Losses at the gene ends were 3 bases for V and 7 bases for J; bases not matched to a gene: 4. Germline-derived CDR1 and CDR2 are SGHDT and YYEEEE. The CDR3 runs 13 residues. CDR3 in DNA: TGTGCCAGCAGCTGGGACAGGGGTGAAGAGCAGTACTTC. It specifies CASSWDRGEEQYF.

The chain links TRBV24-1 to TRBJ2-5, with unresolved D. V was pared by 0 bases and J by 2 bases, with 6 bases between. The germline gives CDR1 KGHDR, CDR2 SFDVKD. This CDR3 has 14 amino acids. CDR3 DNA sequence: TGTGCCACCAGTGATTTGCGGCAGCAAGAGACCCAGTACTTC. Its protein is CATSDLRQQETQYF.

There are many counts of this clonotype. The V and J genes are TRBV6-2 or TRBV6-3 and TRBJ2-7; 9 bases map to TRBD1. The trim removed 6 bases at V and 5 bases at J, leaving 5 bases unmatched. The CDR3 has 13 amino acids. The V gene's germline CDR1 is MNHEY and CDR2 SVGEGT. CDR3 DNA: TGTGCCAGCAGCCCCGGGACAGGGAACGAGCAGTACTTC. Translation gives CASSPGTGNEQYF.

This clonotype showed up just a few times. This sequence joins TRBV6-2 or TRBV6-3 and TRBJ1-1; D is unclear. V lost 4 bases, J lost 4 bases, and 7 bases lay in between. CDR3 length: 12 residues. Germline loops: CDR1 MNHEY, CDR2 SVGEGT. The CDR3 DNA is TGTGCCAGCAGTTCAATGGGCACTGAAGCTTTCTTT. Protein product: CASSSMGTEAFF.

This chain connects TRBV10-1 to TRBJ2-1; D may be TRBD1 (5 bases). The germline V gene encodes CDR1 WNHNN and CDR2 SYGVQD (reference sequence). The V and J ends lost 4 bases and 7 bases respectively, with 11 bases between them. CDR3 length: 13 residues. The CDR3 region has the DNA TGCGCCAGCAGTGGTGGGTACAGGAATGAGCAGTTCTTC. Residues: CASSGGYRNEQFF.

This clonotype was picked up a small number of times. V is TRBV12-3 or TRBV12-4 and J is TRBJ1-2; D unresolved. This CDR3 comprises 13 residues. Trimming removed 6 bases at V and 0 bases at J, with 8 bases between. Here the CDR3 reads CASSRETNYGYTF. The CDR3 nucleotides are TGTGCCAGCAGCCGTGAAACTAACTATGGCTACACCTTC.

This clonotype was observed a few times. V gene TRBV20-1 combines with J gene TRBJ1-1; D is possibly TRBD1 (5 bases). CDR1 and CDR2 from the germline V gene are DFQATT and SNEGSKA (reference sequence). V was cut by 0 bases and J by 2 bases, with 10 bases left in between. The CDR3 runs to 14 residues. CDR3 DNA: TGCAGTGCTAGAGATCAAAGGGGAAACACTGAAGCTTTCTTT. This translates into CSARDQRGNTEAFF.

This chain uses TRBV29-1 with TRBJ2-7, with D uncertain. Germline V gene lookup returns CDR1 SQVTM and CDR2 ANQGSEA. The CDR3 has 11 residues. The ends were cut back, 6 bases at V and 6 bases at J, with 12 bases in the middle. The CDR3 sequence is CSVPMLGEQYF. The CDR3 DNA reads TGCAGCGTCCCTATGCTAGGCGAGCAGTACTTC.

CDR3 in amino acids: CASSVVGTSGYEQYF. The CDR3 region has the DNA TGTGCCAGCAGCGTCGTGGGGACTAGCGGTTACGAGCAGTACTTC. V gene TRBV9 combines with J gene TRBJ2-7; TRBD2 aligns across 11 bases. Germline CDR1 reads SGDLS; CDR2 reads YYNGEE. V dropped 2 bases and J dropped 4; count of bases not matched to a gene: 5. The CDR3 consists of 15 residues.

This clonotype has more than one count but fewer than ten. The chain is built from TRBV4-1 and TRBJ2-7, with TRBD2 matching over 10 bases. CDR3 length: 15 amino acids. The germline gives CDR1 MGHRA, CDR2 YSYEKL. The junction had 5 bases not matched to a gene; V was cut back by 4 bases and J by 2 bases. CDR3 DNA: TGCGCCAGCAGCCGATCTAGCGGGGGCCCCTACGAGCAGTACTTC. This gives the protein CASSRSSGGPYEQYF.